The present T cell receptor (beta chain) was sequenced within a study of control samples from healthy donors and cancer patients. Germline-derived CDR1 and CDR2 are MNHEY and SVGAGI. The CDR3 is 16 residues long. Deletions cut 0 bases from V and 5 bases from J, with 11 bases between. Only in-frame clones appear in the TCRdb table, and some are missing; sequencing was by immunoSEQ multiplex PCR. The sample lists over 120,000 clones; around 94% were seen once. Sequencing input: PBMCs. This chain links TRBV6-5 with TRBJ1-6, with D tentatively TRBD1 (5 bases). The clonotype comes from a man aged 60-69 years with colorectal cancer. CDR3 in DNA: TGTGCCAGCAGTTACTCCAGGGAAAAGGATAATTCACCCCTCCACTTT. It is translated as CASSYSREKDNSPLHF.